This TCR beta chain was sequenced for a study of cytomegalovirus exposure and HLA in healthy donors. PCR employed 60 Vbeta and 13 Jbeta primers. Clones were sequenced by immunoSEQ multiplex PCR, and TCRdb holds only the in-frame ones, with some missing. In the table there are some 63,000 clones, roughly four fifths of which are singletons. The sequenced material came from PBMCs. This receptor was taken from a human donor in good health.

The CDR3 DNA reads as TGTGCCAGCTCACCTCCGGGACAGGGAAGGAATGAGCAGTTCTTC. Its translation is CASSPPGQGRNEQFF. The J gene is TRBJ2-1, the V gene TRBV18; TRBD1 agrees at 9 bases. CDR1 is KGHSH and CDR2 is LQKENI in the germline V gene. Trimming took 3 bases from V and 7 from J; bases not matched to a gene: 7. The CDR3 spans 15 residues.